The sequence of this T cell receptor beta chain was determined in a study of blood T cells in healthy people across ages. The CDR3 is made up of 13 amino acids. Per germline, CDR1 LGHNA and CDR2 YSLEER. V dropped 1 base and J dropped 6 bases, with 7 bases sitting between them. Sample-barcoded 5' priming and a J-beta primer mix drove a second PCR of roughly 7 to 11 cycles. One entry per CDR3 protein, called by TCRdb with MiXCR from the 5' RACE reads. The profile shows hundreds of thousands of distinct CDR3 sequences, 45% to 50% of them singletons. The gene calls are TRBV4-3 and TRBJ1-3; a weak D match, TRBD1 (6 bases). Input material: blood. The sequence derives from a woman aged 60-70 years in good health. CDR3 amino acids: CASSQGTVNTIYF. The CDR3, as DNA: TGCGCCAGCAGCCAAGGGACAGTAAACACCATATATTTT.